Sequencing of this T cell receptor beta chain was carried out in a study of blood T cell repertoires in COVID-19 (dated by TCRdb to the early 2020s). About the study as a whole: Collaborator samples came from the United States, Italy and Spain and covered acute and convalescent phases of COVID-19. The prospective study material was composed of cDNA or gDNA derived from T cells, B-cell-depleted T cells, or PBMCs. Deeply sampled blood TCRbeta repertoires from subjects exposed to, actively infected with, or recovered from COVID-19 were included in the dataset. The repertoires were made available in a free public database intended to serve as a resource for research on the immune response to SARS-CoV-2. Samples came from the ongoing ImmuneRACE study (first 160 participants) plus 1,254 subjects from 6 global collaborators. Sample metadata almost always included a de-identified subject ID, COVID-19 status, age in years and sex. Where available, HLA class I and class II types were obtained from metadata supplied by the sample provider rather than from assay-based typing.

One collaborating source in Seattle enrolled patients while the patients were actively infected and followed the patients over time throughout the course of disease. Whole blood was collected in K2EDTA tubes by collaborating institutions according to the institutions' own protocols. For TCRbeta analysis, collaborator samples were shipped as frozen whole blood, as isolated PBMCs, or as DNA extracted from either sample type. As for this clone: Its antigen target is currently unknown. No much larger clonotype is one base removed from it; base qualities were not supplied.

At the junction V is shortened by 1 base and J by 6 bases; bases outside the gene matches: 3. CDR1 and CDR2 are drawn from the germline V gene (reference sequence): SEHNR, FQNEAQ. The CDR3 starts with the cysteine, ends with the phenylalanine, and has 15 residues. Of the read, only the CDR3 DNA is kept; its 45 bases are in frame from base 1. Study-level results and caveats: How much clinical and demographic metadata was included differed by source and by participant, and the metadata was provided uncurated.

The immunoSEQ Assay, a bias-controlled multiplex PCR, was used to amplify TCRbeta CDR3 regions from genomic DNA. Under the source paper's analysis protocol: Within the assay, amplification of reference gene primers was used to estimate how many nucleated cells each sample contained. To quantify the absolute abundance of each unique TCRbeta CDR3 rearrangement, sequence reads were collapsed and filtered. For each sample, productive Simpson clonality was calculated as the square root of Simpson's diversity index across productive rearrangements. Here the immuneACCESS table is served through TCRdb, limited to in-frame sequences with V and J called. Missing clones are a known gap in these copies; in checked studies unresolved V genes cover under half, and the rest lacks a known reason. The V and J calls and clone size are taken from that table; D and trimming were inferred from the DNA. Counted in this sample were over 95,000 clones; approximately 89% of them appeared once. The ten largest clonotypes hold 5.5% of the sample.

The TCR was taken from a woman aged 55-70 years with COVID-19, enrolled during active disease. In this chain, TRBV7-9 is recombined with TRBJ1-6; 7 junctional bases match TRBD1. Input material: peripheral blood. The DNA sequence follows: TGTGCCAGCAGCTTAGAGGGGGCCGGTAATTCACCCCTCCACTTT. Its product reads: CASSLEGAGNSPLHF.